This record concerns one T cell receptor beta chain sequence. The antigen remains undetermined. This sample is drawn from a study of CD8+ T cells in alopecia areata. The overall study: The investigators scored severity in treated patients by the percentage of affected scalp area. Study observations and caveats: Normal scalp had lower clonality than lesional scalp, with alopecia totalis/universalis lesions showing this most strongly.

The germline V gene has CDR1 SNHLY and CDR2 FYNNEI. The V and J ends lost 1 base and 1 base respectively, with 5 bases between them. The CDR3 has 15 residues. The authors extracted RNA and reverse transcribed it into cDNA as the sequencing template. Assay used: immunoSEQ multiplex PCR; TCRdb lists only in-frame clones, some missing. The sample has fewer than 250,000 clones, 35% to 40% seen once; the top ten hold around 0.48%. Treatment meaning: oral pan-JAK inhibitor, 5-10 mg twice daily. Sorting from PBMCs produced CD4+ and CD8+ T cells. The chain couples TRBV2 to TRBJ2-6, with D unclear. The specimen comprised CD4+ T cells sorted from blood, sampled between weeks 30 and 35, from a patient treated with tofacitinib. This sequence was found in a human donor with alopecia areata. CDR3 residues: CASSEEGSGANVLTF. DNA of the CDR3: TGTGCCAGCAGTGAAGAGGGTTCTGGGGCCAACGTCCTGACTTTC.